This TCR beta chain was identified during a study of blood T cell repertoires in COVID-19. For the study at large: T cells, B-cell-depleted T cells, or PBMCs supplied cDNA or gDNA.

Original processing methods: Cell counts per sample came from amplifying reference gene primers. The method was immunoSEQ multiplex PCR; TCRdb's version includes in-frame clones alone and lacks a portion of them. For V, J and clone size, that table is used; D and trimming come from the DNA. The sample includes around 300,000 clones, approximately 93% seen only once; the top ten take around 2.2%. This TCR was recovered from a young woman with COVID-19, enrolled during active disease. Material: peripheral blood.

The DNA of the CDR3 is TGTGCCAGCAGGTCTGACAGGTATAGCAATCAGCCCCAGCATTTT. Translated: CASRSDRYSNQPQHF. The chain links TRBV2 to TRBJ1-5, with a possible D match to TRBD1 (6 bases). Per germline, CDR1 SNHLY and CDR2 FYNNEI. Trimming took off 6 bases at V and 0 bases at J, with 12 bases between the two ends. The CDR3 is 15 amino acids.